This T cell receptor beta chain was recorded in a study of beta chain features in type 1 diabetes. Turning to the study itself: Cell yields, age and gender were similar between patients and healthy donors.

Overall study findings and caveats: There were fewer insertions and more deletions at the VDJ junctions of type 1 diabetes patients. In every one of the four CD4+ subsets, TCRB CDR3s were moderately but significantly shorter in Type 1 diabetes patients. cDNA-based sequencing might over-represent cells highly expressing TCR.

The CDR3 length is 15 residues. The V and J ends lost 0 bases and 2 bases respectively, with 8 bases between them. Germline values: CDR1 GTSNPN, CDR2 SVGIG (reference sequence). The sequenced template was cDNA made from the entire isolated RNA. The table came from immunoSEQ multiplex PCR; TCRdb's copy has only in-frame clones and leaves some out. Of approximately 240,000 clones listed, roughly 17% were seen once; the top ten hold about 0.08%. This clone appeared a few times. Its target is not known. A single heparinised draw of roughly 100 mL on average was taken per donor. The rearrangement uses TRBV30 and TRBJ2-6, with D unresolved. This TCR derives from a man in his thirties or forties with type 1 diabetes. Material: naive CD4+ T cells from blood. CDR3 bases: TGTGCCTGGAGTGTACGGAACACTGGGGCCAACGTCCTGACTTTC. This sequence encodes CAWSVRNTGANVLTF.